This T cell receptor beta chain was documented in a study of tumor and adjacent non-tumor tissue in lung cancer. Study-wide background: Stage I to III disease affected 9 to 10 men and roughly five women aged roughly 30 to 76. Samples averaged around 4.2 million productive TCRbeta reads each. Study conclusions and caveats: Patients with more diverse tumor TCRs had worse survival. Compared with tumor, normal lung showed significantly lower TCR diversity.

RNA was extracted from bulk tissue without any cell sorting. Note on this clonotype: Its target is not known.

The library came from three nested PCR rounds adapted from ARM-PCR protocols. MiXCR was run by TCRdb on the multiplex PCR reads, yielding one entry per CDR3 protein. The sample holds under 140,000 distinct CDR3 sequences, 84% seen once. This clonotype was obtained from a man between 65 and 85 years old with non-small cell lung cancer. Sequenced input: lung tumor tissue.

CDR3 protein: CASSFSGRGRSTGELFF. The CDR3 DNA reads as TGCGCCAGCAGTTTTTCAGGACGAGGTCGGTCCACCGGGGAGCTGTTTTTT. This rearrangement joins TRBV10-2 to TRBJ2-2; the D is unclear. CDR3 length: 17 amino acids. V was clipped by 5 bases and J by 4 bases, with 20 bases between them. CDR1 WSHSY and CDR2 SAAADI come from the germline V gene.